Ten or more counts support the clone carrying this T cell receptor (beta chain). The sample is drawn from a study of T cells in Graves' hyperthyroidism and ophthalmopathy. Amplification of TCR beta CDR3 regions was performed using RNA transcripts as template. The TCR CDR3 first-round RT-PCR relied on the HTBI primer set. TCRdb processed the multiplex PCR reads anew with MiXCR; each CDR3 protein has one entry. The sample yields hundreds of thousands of distinct CDR3 sequences, 15% to 20% seen once. V was trimmed by 6 bases and J by 4 bases, leaving 12 bases between them. Germline CDR1 is MDHEN and CDR2 is SYDVKM. This CDR3 region has 13 residues.

The clonotype comes from a woman aged 18-30 years with Graves' hyperthyroidism. The sequencing sample was made of blood. The gene calls are TRBV28 and TRBJ1-2; weak D call: TRBD1 (6 bases). Here the CDR3 DNA reads TGTGCCAGCAGCACAGGGTTTGCCTATGGCTACACCTTC. Translated, it gives CASSTGFAYGYTF.